This TCR beta chain stems from a study of T cell responses to AZD1222 COVID-19 vaccine. TCRdb's table, derived via immunoSEQ multiplex PCR, lists solely in-frame clones and lacks some. The sample includes 90,000 to 95,000 clones, 90% to 95% of them seen just once. Study-level results: Among the donors, most were white British and more were female, and clonal diversity was possibly underestimated. After two AZD1222 doses, spike-specific TCR breadth and depth rose versus day 0. Reports say nearly half of spike-specific TCRs go after unmutated variant regions.

As regards this clone: The antigen remains unidentified.

In germline, CDR1 is LGHNA, CDR2 YNFKEQ. The CDR3 covers 17 residues. V lost 2 bases and J lost 0, with 11 bases in between. The rearrangement uses TRBV4-2 and TRBJ1-6; D uncertain. The sample was peripheral blood, taken on day 0 of AZD1222 vaccination. This TCR was sampled from an adult in good health. The CDR3 here is CASSQTGSGSYNSPLHF. The CDR3 DNA is TGTGCCAGCAGCCAAACGGGCAGTGGCTCCTATAATTCACCCCTCCACTTT.